The rows below give T cell receptor beta chains drawn from one sample of a study of early T cells in non-severe SARS-CoV-2 infection. Using its own MiXCR run on the 5' RACE reads, TCRdb lists one record per CDR3 protein. The table includes 95,000 to 100,000 distinct CDR3 sequences, 11% detected once. The sequenced sample consisted of whole blood. The receptors derive from an adult who was a healthcare worker with PCR-confirmed SARS-CoV-2 infection or an uninfected control (not recorded which). CDR3s include the opening cysteine and the closing phenylalanine or tryptophan. D genes are given only for firm matches. A clone size is listed for some rows: how often the clone was seen (once, few, many), or a class if it is expanded.

J gene | D gene | clone size | V gene | CDR3 DNA | CDR3 protein
TRBJ2-5 | - | few | TRBV2 | TGTGCCAGCAGGGACTACGGGAACCCGCAAGAGACCCAGTACTTC | CASRDYGNPQETQYF
TRBJ1-1 | TRBD1 | few | TRBV12-3/TRBV12-4 | TGTGCCAGCAGTTCCCTGGGACAGGGGGCGAACACTGAAGCTTTCTTT | CASSSLGQGANTEAFF
TRBJ2-7 | - | few | TRBV27 | TGTGCCAGCAGCCCCAGACTGTCCTACGAGCAGTACTTC | CASSPRLSYEQYF
TRBJ1-4 | - | many | TRBV6-6 | TGTGCCAGCAGTTACTTACGATCGGGCCCTAATGAAAAACTGTTTTTT | CASSYLRSGPNEKLFF
TRBJ1-5 | TRBD1 | many | TRBV20-1 | TGCAGTGCTTCCGGGACAGGGTATTACCAGCCCCAGCATTTT | CSASGTGYYQPQHF
TRBJ2-2 | TRBD2 | - | TRBV12-3/TRBV12-4 | TGTGCCAGCAGTCCCTTTCTAGCGGGGGGGCCCGGGGAGCTGTTTTTT | CASSPFLAGGPGELFF
TRBJ2-2 | - | - | TRBV12-5 | TGTGCTCCGCCCCACAGGCTAGCGCATAACTCCGGGGAGCTGTTTTTT | CAPPHRLAHNSGELFF
TRBJ2-7 | - | few | TRBV4-1 | TGCGCCAGCACACAGGGTATGGGCTACGAGCAGTACTTC | CASTQGMGYEQYF
TRBJ1-5 | - | many | TRBV4-1 | TGCGCCAGCAGCCAAGACGGTCAGGCGACCTATCAGCCCCAGCATTTT | CASSQDGQATYQPQHF
TRBJ1-6 | - | - | TRBV7-6 | TGTGCCAGCAGCTTAGCGGGGGGAGGAGGGAATTCACCCCTCCACTTT | CASSLAGGGGNSPLHF
TRBJ2-1 | TRBD2 | many | TRBV4-1 | TGCGCCAGCAGCCAAGATCGGCAAAGCGGGACCTACAATGAGCAGTTCTTC | CASSQDRQSGTYNEQFF
TRBJ2-7 | - | many | TRBV10-1 | TGCGCCAGCAGTGACCCAAGGGGCGAGCAGCACTTC | CASSDPRGEQHF
TRBJ2-1 | - | - | TRBV28 | TGTGCCAGCAGTTTAAAGATCCATGAGCAGTTCTTC | CASSLKIHEQFF
TRBJ1-2 | - | many | TRBV4-1 | TGCGCCAGCAGCCAAGGTCCAGAGAACTATGGCTACACCTTC | CASSQGPENYGYTF
TRBJ2-4 | - | - | TRBV28 | TGTGCCAGCAGTGCCCCGGGACTGACATTAGCCAAAAACATTCAGTACTTC | CASSAPGLTLAKNIQYF
TRBJ2-1 | TRBD2 | many | TRBV20-1 | TGCAGTGCTTCTAGCGGGGGGGCCTACAATGAGCAGTTCTTC | CSASSGGAYNEQFF
TRBJ2-2 | - | many | TRBV5-6 | TGTGCCAGCTTGGGGAGTTACGAAGGGGAGCTGTTTTTT | CASLGSYEGELFF
TRBJ2-3 | TRBD1 | - | TRBV12-5 | TGTGCTAGTGGGGGGGACAGCATCACAGATACGCAGTATTTT | CASGGDSITDTQYF
TRBJ2-4 | TRBD2 | many | TRBV13 | TGTGCCAGCAGCCTAACGGGGGTTGGCGGGAGAGCCAAAAACATTCAGTACTTC | CASSLTGVGGRAKNIQYF
TRBJ1-6 | - | - | TRBV6-1 | TGTGCCAGCAGAAGGGCACTGAATTCACCCCTCCACTTT | CASRRALNSPLHF
TRBJ2-7 | - | - | TRBV20-1 | TGCAGTGCCAGTAAGTCCTACGAGCAGTACTTC | CSASKSYEQYF
TRBJ2-3 | - | - | TRBV6-1 | TGTGCCAGCAGTGCACACCGGGACCCTCTCTTTCGTACGCAGTATTTT | CASSAHRDPLFRTQYF
TRBJ1-1 | - | few | TRBV18 | TGTGCCAGCTCACCGGTATCTGGCACTGAAGCTTTCTTT | CASSPVSGTEAFF